The present T cell receptor beta chain was sequenced within a study of beta chain features in type 1 diabetes. Study results and limitations: PCR might preferentially amplify shorter templates, equally in patients and controls.

A remark on this clone: What it recognizes is unknown.

Reverse transcription of all isolated RNA meant that expressed TCRB transcripts were sequenced. Sequencing used immunoSEQ multiplex PCR; TCRdb keeps in-frame clones, though not all of them. Of some 330,000 clones detected, roughly 11% appear once; the ten largest clones hold 0.015%. Sequencing was performed on naive CD4+ T cells from blood. This receptor was taken from a woman aged 30 to 39 in good health.

The DNA for the CDR3 is TGTGCCAGCGTCCCGGCGGACAGGGCCTACGAGCAGTACTTC. It encodes CASVPADRAYEQYF. The rearrangement joins TRBV7-9 to TRBJ2-7, with 8 nucleotides matching TRBD1. The J segment lost 2 bases and the V segment lost 8 bases, leaving 8 bases of the junction unmatched. The CDR3 totals 14 residues. Germline lookup yields CDR1 SEHNR and CDR2 FQNEAQ (reference sequence). The whole variable domain, remainder taken from reference TRBV7-9 and TRBJ2-7, is DTGVSQNPRHKITKRGQNVTFRCDPISEHNRLYWYRQTLGQGPEFLTYFQNEAQLEKSRLLSDRFSAERPKGSFSTLEIQRTEQGDSAMYLCASVPADRAYEQYFGPGTRLTVT.